This T cell receptor (beta chain) was recorded in a study of T cells in localized non-small cell lung cancer. Study-wide points: When the top 100 tumor clones were examined, a median around 50 of them also appeared in the adjacent lung, which was paired and uninvolved. Overall survival was longer when the density of T cells in the blood was higher. The tumor had only one region sequenced, so heterogeneity remains possible.

The CDR3 has 15 amino acids. Germline V CDR1 and CDR2: SEHNR, FQNEAQ (reference sequence). V lost 5 bases to trimming and J lost 7 bases; unmatched junction nucleotides: 13. Of note for this clone: Antigen specificity is unknown.

This table comes from immunoSEQ multiplex PCR, and its TCRdb copy is limited to in-frame clones, with some not included. The table shows almost 65,000 clones, with approximately 87% occurring only once. The sequence derives from a woman aged 40-69 years with stage I lung adenocarcinoma. The sample consisted of peripheral blood, taken before any cancer treatment. V is TRBV7-9 and J is TRBJ1-2, with 7 bases that match TRBD1. The CDR3 DNA reads TGTGCCAGCAGCGACCGGGACAGAGCGCCTCTTGGCTACACCTTC. This sequence encodes CASSDRDRAPLGYTF.